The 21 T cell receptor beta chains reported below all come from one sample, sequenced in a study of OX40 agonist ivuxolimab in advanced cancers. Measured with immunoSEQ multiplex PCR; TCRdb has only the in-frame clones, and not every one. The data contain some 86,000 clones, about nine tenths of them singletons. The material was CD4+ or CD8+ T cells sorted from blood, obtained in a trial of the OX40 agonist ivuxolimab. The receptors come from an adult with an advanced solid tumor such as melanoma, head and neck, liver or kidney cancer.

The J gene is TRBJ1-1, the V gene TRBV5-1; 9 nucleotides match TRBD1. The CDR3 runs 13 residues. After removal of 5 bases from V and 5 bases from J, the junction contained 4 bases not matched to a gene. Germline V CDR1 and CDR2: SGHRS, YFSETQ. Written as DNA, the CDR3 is TGCGCCAGCAGGGGGGACAGGGAAACTGAAGCTTTCTTT. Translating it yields CASRGDRETEAFF.

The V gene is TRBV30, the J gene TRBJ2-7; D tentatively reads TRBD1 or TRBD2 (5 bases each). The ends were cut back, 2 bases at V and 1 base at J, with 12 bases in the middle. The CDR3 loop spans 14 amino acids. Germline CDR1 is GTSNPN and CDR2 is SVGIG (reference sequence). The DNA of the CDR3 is TGTGCCTGGAGTTCCGGGGCCGGATCCTACGAGCAGTACTTC. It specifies CAWSSGAGSYEQYF.

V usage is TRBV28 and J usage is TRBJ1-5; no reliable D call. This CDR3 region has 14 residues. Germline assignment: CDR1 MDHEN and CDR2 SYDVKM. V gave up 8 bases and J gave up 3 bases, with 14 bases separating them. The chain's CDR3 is CASSGQRFNQPQHF. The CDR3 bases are TGTGCCAGCTCGGGTCAGCGATTCAATCAGCCCCAGCATTTT.

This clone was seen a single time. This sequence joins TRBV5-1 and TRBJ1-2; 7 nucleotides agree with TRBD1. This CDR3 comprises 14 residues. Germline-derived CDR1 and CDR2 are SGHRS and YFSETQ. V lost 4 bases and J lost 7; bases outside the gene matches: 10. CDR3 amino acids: CASSGGQPLGGYTF. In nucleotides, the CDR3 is TGCGCCAGCAGCGGGGGACAGCCCTTGGGTGGCTACACCTTC.

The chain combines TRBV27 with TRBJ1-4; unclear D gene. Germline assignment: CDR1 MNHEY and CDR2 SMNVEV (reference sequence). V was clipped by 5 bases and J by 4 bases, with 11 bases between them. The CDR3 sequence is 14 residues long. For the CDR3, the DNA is TGTGCCAGCAGTCCACAGTTACTTAATGAAAAACTGTTTTTT. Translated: CASSPQLLNEKLFF.

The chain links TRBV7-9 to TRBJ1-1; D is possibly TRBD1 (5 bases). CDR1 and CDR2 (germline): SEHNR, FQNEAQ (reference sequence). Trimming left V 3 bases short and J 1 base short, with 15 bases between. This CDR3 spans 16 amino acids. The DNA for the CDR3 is TGTGCCAGCAGCTTTGTGAAAGGGGCACCGAACACTGAAGCTTTCTTT. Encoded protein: CASSFVKGAPNTEAFF.

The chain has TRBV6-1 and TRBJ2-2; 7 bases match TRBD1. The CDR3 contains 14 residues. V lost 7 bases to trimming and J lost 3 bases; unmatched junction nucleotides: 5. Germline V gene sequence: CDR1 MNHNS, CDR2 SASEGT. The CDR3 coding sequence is TGTGCCAGCAATCGGGACAGAGACACCGGGGAGCTGTTTTTT. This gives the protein CASNRDRDTGELFF.

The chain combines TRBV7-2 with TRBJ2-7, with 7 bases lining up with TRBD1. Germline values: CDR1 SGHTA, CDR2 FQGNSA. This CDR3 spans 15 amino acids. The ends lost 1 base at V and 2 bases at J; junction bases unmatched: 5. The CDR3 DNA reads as TGTGCCAGCAGCTTAGGGTGGGACAGCCCCTACGAGCAGTACGTC. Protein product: CASSLGWDSPYEQYV.

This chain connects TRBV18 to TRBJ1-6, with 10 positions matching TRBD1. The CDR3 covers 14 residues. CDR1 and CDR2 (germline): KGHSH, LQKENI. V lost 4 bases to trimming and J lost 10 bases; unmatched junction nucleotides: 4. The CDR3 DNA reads TGTGCCAGCTCACACGGGACAGGGGAATCACCCCTCCACTTT. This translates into CASSHGTGESPLHF.

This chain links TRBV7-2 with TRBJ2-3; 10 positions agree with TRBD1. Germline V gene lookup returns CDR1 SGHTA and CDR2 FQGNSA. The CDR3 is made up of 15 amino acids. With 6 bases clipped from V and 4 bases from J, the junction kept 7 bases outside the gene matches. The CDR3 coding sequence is TGTGCCAGCAGGCCCGGGACAGGGGTTTCAGATACGCAGTATTTT. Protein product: CASRPGTGVSDTQYF.

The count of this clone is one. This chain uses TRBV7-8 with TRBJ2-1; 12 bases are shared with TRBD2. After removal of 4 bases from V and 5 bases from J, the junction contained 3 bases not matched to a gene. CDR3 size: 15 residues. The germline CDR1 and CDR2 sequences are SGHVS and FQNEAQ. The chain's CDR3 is CASSSGLAGHNEQFF. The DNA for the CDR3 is TGTGCCAGCAGCTCGGGACTAGCGGGCCACAATGAGCAGTTCTTC.

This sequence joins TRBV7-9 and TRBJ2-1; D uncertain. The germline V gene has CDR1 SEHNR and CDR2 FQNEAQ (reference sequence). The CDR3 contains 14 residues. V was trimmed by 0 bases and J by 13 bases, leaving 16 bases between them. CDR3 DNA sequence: TGTGCCAGCAGCTTAGCGGTGGGGTCGACTCTACAGTTCTTC. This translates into CASSLAVGSTLQFF. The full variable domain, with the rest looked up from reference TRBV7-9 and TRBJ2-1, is DTGVSQNPRHKITKRGQNVTFRCDPISEHNRLYWYRQTLGQGPEFLTYFQNEAQLEKSRLLSDRFSAERPKGSFSTLEIQRTEQGDSAMYLCASSLAVGSTLQFFGPGTRLTVL.

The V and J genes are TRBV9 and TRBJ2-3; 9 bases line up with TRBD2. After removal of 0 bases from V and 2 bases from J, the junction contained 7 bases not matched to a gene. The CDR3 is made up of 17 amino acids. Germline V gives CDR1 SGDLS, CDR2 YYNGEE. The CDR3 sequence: CASSVGAASGVTDTQYF. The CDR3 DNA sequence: TGTGCCAGCAGCGTAGGTGCGGCTAGCGGGGTCACAGATACGCAGTATTTT.

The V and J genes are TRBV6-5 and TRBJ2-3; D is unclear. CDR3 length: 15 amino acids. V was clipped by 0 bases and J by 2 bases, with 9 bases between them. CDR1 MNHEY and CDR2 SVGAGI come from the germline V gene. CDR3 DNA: TGTGCCAGCAGTTACTCGGGCTGGGACACAGATACGCAGTATTTT. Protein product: CASSYSGWDTDTQYF.

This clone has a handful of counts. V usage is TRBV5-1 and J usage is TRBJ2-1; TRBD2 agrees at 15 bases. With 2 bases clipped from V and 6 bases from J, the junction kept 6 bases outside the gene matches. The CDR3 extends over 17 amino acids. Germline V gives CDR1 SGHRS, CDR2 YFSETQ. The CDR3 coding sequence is TGCGCCAGCAGCTTAGGACTAGCGGGGGGGCGTATCAATGAGCAGTTCTTC. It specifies CASSLGLAGGRINEQFF.

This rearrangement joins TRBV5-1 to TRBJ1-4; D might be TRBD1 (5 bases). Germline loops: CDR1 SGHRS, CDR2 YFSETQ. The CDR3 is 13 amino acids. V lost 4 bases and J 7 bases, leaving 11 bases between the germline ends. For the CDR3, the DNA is TGCGCCAGCAGCCCGGGGACGGTTGAAAAACTGTTTTTT. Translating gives CASSPGTVEKLFF.

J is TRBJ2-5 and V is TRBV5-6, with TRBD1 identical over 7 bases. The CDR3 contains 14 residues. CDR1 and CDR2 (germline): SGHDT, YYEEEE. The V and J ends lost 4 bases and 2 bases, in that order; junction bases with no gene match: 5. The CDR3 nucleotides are TGTGCCAGCAGCATCGGGACAGTACAAGAGACCCAGTACTTC. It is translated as CASSIGTVQETQYF.

Written as DNA, the CDR3 is TGTGCCACCCGAGAGGGAGGGACAGCTGGCGACGAGCAGTACTTC. As protein: CATREGGTAGDEQYF. The rearrangement uses TRBV15 and TRBJ2-7; D assignment may be TRBD1 or TRBD2 (7 bases each). Trimming pared 8 bases from V and 5 bases from J, leaving 22 bases between. CDR3 length equals 15 residues. CDR1 and CDR2 from the germline V gene are LNHNV and YYDKDF (reference sequence).

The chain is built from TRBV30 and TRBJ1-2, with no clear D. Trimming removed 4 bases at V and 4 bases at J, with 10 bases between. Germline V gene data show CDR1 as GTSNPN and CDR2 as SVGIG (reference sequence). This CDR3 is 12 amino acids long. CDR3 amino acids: CAWTRQLYGYTF. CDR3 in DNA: TGTGCCTGGACTAGGCAGCTCTATGGCTACACCTTC.

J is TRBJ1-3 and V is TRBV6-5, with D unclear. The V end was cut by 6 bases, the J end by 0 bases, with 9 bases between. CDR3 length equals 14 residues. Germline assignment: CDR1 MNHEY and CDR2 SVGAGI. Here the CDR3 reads CASRKTPSGNTIYF. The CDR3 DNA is TGTGCCAGCAGGAAGACACCCTCTGGAAACACCATATATTTT.

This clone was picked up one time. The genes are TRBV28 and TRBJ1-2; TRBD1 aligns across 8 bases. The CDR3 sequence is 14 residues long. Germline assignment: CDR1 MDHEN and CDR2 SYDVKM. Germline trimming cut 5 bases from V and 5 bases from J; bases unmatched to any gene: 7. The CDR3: CASSPSDRAYGYTF. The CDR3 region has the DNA TGTGCCAGCAGTCCTTCGGACAGGGCGTATGGCTACACCTTC.